This T cell receptor beta chain was observed in a study of blood T cell repertoires in COVID-19. Overall study context: What the recovered Cohort 3 donors had was two negative PCRs, clearance, or symptom resolution. PBMCs, B-cell-depleted T cells, or T cells were the source of the cDNA or gDNA that made up the material.

Individuals aged roughly 18 to 95 years were recruited from 24 US areas. In the source study's methods: Estimates of nucleated cell counts were drawn from the amplification of reference gene primers. Here immunoSEQ multiplex PCR was the method, and the copy in TCRdb shows in-frame clones only, minus some. V and J calls and clone size are those listed in that table; D and trimming were worked out from the DNA. Seen here are roughly 140,000 clones, over 75% observed once, and the top ten hold 3.5% to 5%. Germline V gene lookup returns CDR1 MNHNS and CDR2 SASEGT. This CDR3 has 13 amino acids. Deletions cut 3 bases from V and 9 bases from J, with 15 bases between.

Sequences were obtained from PBMCs or T cells enriched from blood (not recorded which). The TCR comes from a man in his forties or fifties in a cohort exposed to, infected with or recovered from COVID-19 (not recorded which). The chain recombines TRBV6-1 with TRBJ2-7, with D possibly matching TRBD2 (6 bases). DNA of the CDR3: TGTGCCAGCAGTGAGTTGGGGACGGAGGGGCAGTACTTC. Translated, it gives CASSELGTEGQYF.